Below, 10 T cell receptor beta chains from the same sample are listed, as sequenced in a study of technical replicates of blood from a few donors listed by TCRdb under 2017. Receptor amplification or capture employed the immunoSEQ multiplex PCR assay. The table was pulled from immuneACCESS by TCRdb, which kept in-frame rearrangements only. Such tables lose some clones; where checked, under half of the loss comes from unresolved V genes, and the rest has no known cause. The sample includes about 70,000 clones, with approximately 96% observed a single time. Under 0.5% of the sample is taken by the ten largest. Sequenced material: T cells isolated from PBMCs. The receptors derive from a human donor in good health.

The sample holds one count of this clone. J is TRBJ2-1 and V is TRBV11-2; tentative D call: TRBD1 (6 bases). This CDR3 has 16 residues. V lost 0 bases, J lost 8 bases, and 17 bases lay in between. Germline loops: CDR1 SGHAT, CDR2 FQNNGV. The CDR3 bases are TGTGCCAGCAGCTTAGATCGGCCAGGGGCAGTAGATGAGCAGTTCTTC. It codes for CASSLDRPGAVDEQFF.

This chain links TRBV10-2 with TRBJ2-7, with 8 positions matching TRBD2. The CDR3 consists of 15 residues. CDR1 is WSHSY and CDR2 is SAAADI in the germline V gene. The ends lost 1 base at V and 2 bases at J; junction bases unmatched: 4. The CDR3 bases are TGCGCCAGCAGTGAGTACGGGAGGGATGCCTACGAGCAGTACTTC. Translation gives CASSEYGRDAYEQYF.

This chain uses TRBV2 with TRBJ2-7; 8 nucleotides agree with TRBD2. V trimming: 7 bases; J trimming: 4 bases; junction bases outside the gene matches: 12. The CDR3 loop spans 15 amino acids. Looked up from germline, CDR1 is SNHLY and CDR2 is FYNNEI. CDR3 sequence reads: CASNPRPGLEYEQYF. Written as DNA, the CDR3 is TGTGCCAGCAACCCCCGTCCGGGACTAGAGTACGAGCAGTACTTC.

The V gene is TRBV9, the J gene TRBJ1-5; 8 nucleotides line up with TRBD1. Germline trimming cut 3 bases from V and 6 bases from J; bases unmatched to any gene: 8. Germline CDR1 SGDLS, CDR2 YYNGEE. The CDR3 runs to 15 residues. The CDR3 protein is CASSGGTGDSQPQHF. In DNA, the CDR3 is TGTGCCAGCAGCGGGGGGACAGGAGACAGTCAGCCCCAGCATTTT. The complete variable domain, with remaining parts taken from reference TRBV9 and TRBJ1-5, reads DSGVTQTPKHLITATGQRVTLRCSPRSGDLSVYWYQQSLDQGLQFLIQYYNGEERAKGNILERFSAQQFPDLHSELNLSSLELGDSALYFCASSGGTGDSQPQHFGDGTRLSIL.

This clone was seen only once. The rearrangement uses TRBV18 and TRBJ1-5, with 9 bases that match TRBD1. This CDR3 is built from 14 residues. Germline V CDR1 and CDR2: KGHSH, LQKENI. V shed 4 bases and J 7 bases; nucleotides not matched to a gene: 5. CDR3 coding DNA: TGTGCCAGCTCACAAGACAGGGGGACACAGCCCCAGCATTTT. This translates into CASSQDRGTQPQHF.

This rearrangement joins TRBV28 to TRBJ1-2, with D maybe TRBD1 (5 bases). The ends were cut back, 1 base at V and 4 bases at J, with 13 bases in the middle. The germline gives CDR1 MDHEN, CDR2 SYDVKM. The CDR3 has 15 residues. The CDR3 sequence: CASSLSLGGSYGYTF. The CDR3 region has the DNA TGTGCCAGCAGTTTATCTTTGGGGGGGAGCTATGGCTACACCTTC.

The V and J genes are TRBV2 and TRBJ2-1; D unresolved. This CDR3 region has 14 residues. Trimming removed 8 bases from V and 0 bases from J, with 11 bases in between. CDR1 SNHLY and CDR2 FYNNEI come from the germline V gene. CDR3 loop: CASFSESSYNEQFF. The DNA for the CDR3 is TGTGCCAGCTTCAGCGAGAGCTCCTACAATGAGCAGTTCTTC.

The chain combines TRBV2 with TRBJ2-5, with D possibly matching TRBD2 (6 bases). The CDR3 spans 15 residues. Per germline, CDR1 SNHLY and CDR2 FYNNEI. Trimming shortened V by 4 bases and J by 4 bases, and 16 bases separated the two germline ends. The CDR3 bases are TGTGCCAGCAGTGCCGGGACTCTTTCGGGAGAGACCCAGTACTTC. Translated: CASSAGTLSGETQYF.

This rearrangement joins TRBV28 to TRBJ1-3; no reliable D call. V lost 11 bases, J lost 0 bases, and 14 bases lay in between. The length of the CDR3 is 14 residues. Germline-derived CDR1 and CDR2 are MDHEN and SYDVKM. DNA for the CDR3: TGTGCCTCCCGAGGGCGATCCTCTGGAAACACCATATATTTT. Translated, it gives CASRGRSSGNTIYF.

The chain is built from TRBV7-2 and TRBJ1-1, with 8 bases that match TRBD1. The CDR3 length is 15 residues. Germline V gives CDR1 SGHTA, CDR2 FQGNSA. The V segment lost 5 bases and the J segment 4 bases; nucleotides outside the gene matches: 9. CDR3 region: CASSPYIQGGTEAFF. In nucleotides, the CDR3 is TGTGCCAGCAGCCCCTATATACAGGGGGGCACTGAAGCTTTCTTT.